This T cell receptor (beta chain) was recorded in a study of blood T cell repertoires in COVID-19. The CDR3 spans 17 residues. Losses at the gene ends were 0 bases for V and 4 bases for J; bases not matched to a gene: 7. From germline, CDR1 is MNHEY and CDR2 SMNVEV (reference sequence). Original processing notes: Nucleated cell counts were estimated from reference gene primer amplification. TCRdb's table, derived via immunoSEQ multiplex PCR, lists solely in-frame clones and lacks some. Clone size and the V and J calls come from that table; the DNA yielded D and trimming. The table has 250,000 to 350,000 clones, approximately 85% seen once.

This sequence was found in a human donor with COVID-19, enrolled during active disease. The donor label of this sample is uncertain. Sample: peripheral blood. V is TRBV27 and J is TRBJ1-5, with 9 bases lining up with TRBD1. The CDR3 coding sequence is TGTGCCAGCAGTTTATCTTCGGGACAGGGTGATAATCAGCCCCAGCATTTT. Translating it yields CASSLSSGQGDNQPQHF.